Reported below is one T cell receptor (beta chain). Antigen specificity is unknown. This sample was taken from a study of cytomegalovirus exposure and HLA in healthy donors. Study-wide background: The approximately 120 validation repertoires and the 650 to 850 first-cohort repertoires shared a platform, a later analysis reported.

Measured with immunoSEQ multiplex PCR; TCRdb has only the in-frame clones, and not every one. The sample includes 130,000 to 150,000 clones, 70% to 90% of them seen just once. General study points: Associated with cytomegalovirus, according to the listing, were 150 to 200 TCR beta chains. The TCR clusters that emerged in the first cohort tended, a later analysis found, to co-occur in the approximately 130 validation repertoires. Reportedly, diagnosis of cytomegalovirus status by the classifier showed high specificity and sensitivity.

The CDR3 extends over 15 amino acids. J lost 5 bases, V lost 0 bases, and 4 bases had no gene match. In germline, CDR1 is SGHKS, CDR2 YYEKEE (reference sequence). Input material: PBMCs. The J gene is TRBJ1-5, the V gene TRBV5-5, with 8 bases fitting TRBD1. The sequence derives from a woman aged 30 to 39 in good health and CMV-seropositive. This CDR3 is CASSLGTGIDQPQHF. CDR3 DNA sequence: TGTGCCAGCAGCTTGGGGACAGGGATCGATCAGCCCCAGCATTTT. The variable domain in full, with the rest retrieved from reference TRBV5-5 and TRBJ1-5, is DAGVTQSPTHLIKTRGQQVTLRCSPISGHKSVSWYQQVLGQGPQFIFQYYEKEERGRGNFPDRFSARQFPNYSSELNVNALLLGDSALYLCASSLGTGIDQPQHFGDGTRLSIL.